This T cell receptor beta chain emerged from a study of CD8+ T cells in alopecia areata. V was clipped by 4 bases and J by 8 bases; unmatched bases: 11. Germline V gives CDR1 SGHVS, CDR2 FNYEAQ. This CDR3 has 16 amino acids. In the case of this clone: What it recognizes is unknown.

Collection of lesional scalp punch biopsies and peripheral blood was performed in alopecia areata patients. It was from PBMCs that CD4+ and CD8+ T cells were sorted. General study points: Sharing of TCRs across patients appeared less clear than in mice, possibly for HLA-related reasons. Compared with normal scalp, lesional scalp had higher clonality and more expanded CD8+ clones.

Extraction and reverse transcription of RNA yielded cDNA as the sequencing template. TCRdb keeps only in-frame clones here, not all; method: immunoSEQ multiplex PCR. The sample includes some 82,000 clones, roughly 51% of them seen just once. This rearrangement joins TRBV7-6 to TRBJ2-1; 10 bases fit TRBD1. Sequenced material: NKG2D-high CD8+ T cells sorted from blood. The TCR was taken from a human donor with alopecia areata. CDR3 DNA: TGTGCCAGCAGCTCGGCCGGGACAGGGGCCAGGCATGAGCAGTTCTTC. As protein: CASSSAGTGARHEQFF.